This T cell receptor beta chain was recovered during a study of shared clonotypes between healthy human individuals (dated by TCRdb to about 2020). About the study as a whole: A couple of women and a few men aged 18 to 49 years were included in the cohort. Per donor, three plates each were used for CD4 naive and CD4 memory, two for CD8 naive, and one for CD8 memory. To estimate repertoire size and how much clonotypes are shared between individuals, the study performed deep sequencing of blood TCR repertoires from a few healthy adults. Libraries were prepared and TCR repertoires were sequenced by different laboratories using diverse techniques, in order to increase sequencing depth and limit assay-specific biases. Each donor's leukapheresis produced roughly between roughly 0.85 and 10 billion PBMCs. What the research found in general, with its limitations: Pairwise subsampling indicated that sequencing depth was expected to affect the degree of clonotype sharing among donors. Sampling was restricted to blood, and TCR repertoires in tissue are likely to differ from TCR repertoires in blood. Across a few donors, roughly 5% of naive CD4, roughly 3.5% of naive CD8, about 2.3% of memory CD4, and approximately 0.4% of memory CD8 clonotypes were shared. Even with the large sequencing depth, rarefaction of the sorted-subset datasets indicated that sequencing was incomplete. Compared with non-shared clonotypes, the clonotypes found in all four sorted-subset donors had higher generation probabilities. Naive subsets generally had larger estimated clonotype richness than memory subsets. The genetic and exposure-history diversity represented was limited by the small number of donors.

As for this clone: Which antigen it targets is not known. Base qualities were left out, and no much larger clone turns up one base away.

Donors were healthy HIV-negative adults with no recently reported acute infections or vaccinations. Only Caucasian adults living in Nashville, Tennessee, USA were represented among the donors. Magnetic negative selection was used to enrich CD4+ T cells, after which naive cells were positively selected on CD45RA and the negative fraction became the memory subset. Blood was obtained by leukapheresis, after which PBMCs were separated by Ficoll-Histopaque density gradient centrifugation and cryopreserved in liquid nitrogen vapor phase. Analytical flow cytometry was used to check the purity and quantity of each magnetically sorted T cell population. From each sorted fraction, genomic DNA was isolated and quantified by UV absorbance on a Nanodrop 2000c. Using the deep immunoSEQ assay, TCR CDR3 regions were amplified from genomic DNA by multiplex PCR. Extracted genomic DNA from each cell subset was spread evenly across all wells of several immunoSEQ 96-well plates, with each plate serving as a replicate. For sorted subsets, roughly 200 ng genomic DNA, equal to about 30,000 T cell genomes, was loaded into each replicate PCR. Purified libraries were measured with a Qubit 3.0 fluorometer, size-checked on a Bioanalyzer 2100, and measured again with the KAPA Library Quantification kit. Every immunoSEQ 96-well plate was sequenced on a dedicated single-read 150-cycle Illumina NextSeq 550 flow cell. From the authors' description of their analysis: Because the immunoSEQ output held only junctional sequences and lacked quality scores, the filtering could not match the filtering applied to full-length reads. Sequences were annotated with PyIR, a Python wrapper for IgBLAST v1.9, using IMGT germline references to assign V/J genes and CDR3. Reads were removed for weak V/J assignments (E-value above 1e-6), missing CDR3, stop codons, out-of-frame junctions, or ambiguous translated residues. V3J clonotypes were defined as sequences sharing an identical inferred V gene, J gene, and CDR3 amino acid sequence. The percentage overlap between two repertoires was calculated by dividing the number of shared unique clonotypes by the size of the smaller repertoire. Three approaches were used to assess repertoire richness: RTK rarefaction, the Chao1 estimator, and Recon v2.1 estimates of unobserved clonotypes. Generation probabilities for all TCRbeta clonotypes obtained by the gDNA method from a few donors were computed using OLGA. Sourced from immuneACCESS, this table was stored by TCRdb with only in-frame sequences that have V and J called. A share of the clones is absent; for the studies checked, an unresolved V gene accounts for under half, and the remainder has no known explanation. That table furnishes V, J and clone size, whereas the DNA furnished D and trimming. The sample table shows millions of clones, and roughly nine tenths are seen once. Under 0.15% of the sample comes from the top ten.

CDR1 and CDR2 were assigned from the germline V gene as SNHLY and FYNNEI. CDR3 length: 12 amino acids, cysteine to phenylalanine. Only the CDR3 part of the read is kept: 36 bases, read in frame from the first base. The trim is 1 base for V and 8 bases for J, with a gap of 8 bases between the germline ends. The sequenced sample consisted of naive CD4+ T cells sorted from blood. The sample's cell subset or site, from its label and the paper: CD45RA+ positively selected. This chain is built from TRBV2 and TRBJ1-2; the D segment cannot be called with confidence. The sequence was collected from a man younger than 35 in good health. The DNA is TGTGCCAGCAGTGAAGGACCTCTGGGCTACACCTTC. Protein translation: CASSEGPLGYTF.